These 10 T cell receptor beta chains share one sample of origin, sequenced in a study of regulatory T cells in long-lasting Graves disease. Described time point: newly diagnosed GD, antithyroid drugs for less than 3 months. The TCR library was prepared using RNA isolated from PBMCs. Building of the TCR beta libraries involved iRepertoire HTBI primers and Arm-PCR of CDR3 regions. TCRdb reprocessed the multiplex PCR reads via MiXCR and lists one record per CDR3 protein. This table holds hundreds of thousands of distinct CDR3 sequences, around 15% found once. This sample was shared with a second study, whose subject was T cells in Graves' hyperthyroidism and ophthalmopathy.

The sample was peripheral blood mononuclear cells (PBMCs), taken at new diagnosis, from a patient treated with antithyroid drugs. These TCRs come from a woman between 25 and 40 years old with Graves disease.

This clonotype was seen ten or more times. The chain couples TRBV2 to TRBJ2-3; 9 positions agree with TRBD2. V lost 3 bases and J lost 6; bases outside the gene matches: 7. The germline V gene has CDR1 SNHLY and CDR2 FYNNEI. This CDR3 is built from 15 residues. CDR3 coding DNA: TGTGCCAGCAGTGATCTGGACGCGGGAGGGGATACGCAGTATTTT. Protein product: CASSDLDAGGDTQYF.

At least ten counts were recorded for this clonotype. The CDR3 here is CASSLDGGGTEAFF. The DNA for the CDR3 is TGTGCCAGCAGTTTAGACGGGGGAGGAACTGAAGCTTTCTTT. The chain joins TRBV12-3 or TRBV12-4 to TRBJ1-1; D perhaps matches TRBD1 (5 bases). The CDR3 runs 14 residues. Trimming removed 1 base at V and 5 bases at J, with 11 bases between.

V is TRBV20-1 and J is TRBJ2-7; 9 bases fit TRBD2. Per the germline V gene, CDR1 is DFQATT and CDR2 is SNEGSKA (reference sequence). The CDR3 contains 12 residues. The CDR3 is CSLAGKSYEQYF. The CDR3 DNA reads as TGCAGCCTAGCGGGAAAATCCTACGAGCAGTACTTC.

V gene TRBV7-2 combines with J gene TRBJ2-4; the D gene is possibly TRBD1 (5 bases). CDR3 length: 13 residues. V was pared by 2 bases and J by 8 bases, with 10 bases between. Germline loops: CDR1 SGHTA, CDR2 FQGNSA. CDR3 in amino acids: CASSLRQLDIQYF. CDR3 bases: TGTGCCAGCAGCTTACGACAGTTGGACATTCAGTACTTC.

With respect to this clonotype: A single base separates this from a much larger clone, so it may be a read error. The rearrangement links TRBV2 to TRBJ1-2, with TRBD1 as a possible D gene (5 bases). Germline loops: CDR1 SNHLY, CDR2 FYNNEI. CDR3 length: 12 amino acids. The CDR3 loop is CTSRRGTYGYTF. The CDR3 bases are TGTACCAGCAGGAGGGGTACCTATGGCTACACCTTC.

This chain joins TRBV18 and TRBJ2-3, with D hard to call. The germline gives CDR1 KGHSH, CDR2 LQKENI. The CDR3 is 16 amino acids. V lost 3 bases to trimming and J lost 1 base, with 14 bases between them. The CDR3 nucleotides read TGTGCCAGCTCACCGGGCAGCCCGACGGGCACAGATACGCAGTATTTT. This sequence encodes CASSPGSPTGTDTQYF.

This clonotype was recorded a few times. The chain uses TRBV28 and TRBJ2-3; D is possibly TRBD1 (6 bases). Trimming cost V 6 bases and J 5 bases, with 21 bases left between them. Germline loops: CDR1 MDHEN, CDR2 SYDVKM. CDR3 size: 16 residues. The CDR3 region is CASRSPHRENKDTQYF. The CDR3 coding sequence is TGTGCCAGCAGATCCCCCCACAGGGAAAATAAAGATACGCAGTATTTT.

The CDR3 DNA reads TGTGCCATCAGTGAGAGTGGGGACAGGGGGACTGAAGCTTTCTTT. Protein product: CAISESGDRGTEAFF. This chain joins TRBV10-3 and TRBJ1-1; 11 bases align to TRBD1. The CDR3 has 15 residues. CDR1 is ENHRY and CDR2 is SYGVKD in the germline V gene. Trimming removed 2 bases from V and 5 bases from J; junction bases left unmatched: 4.

This clonotype was found a few times. This sequence joins TRBV7-9 and TRBJ2-7; D may match TRBD1 or TRBD2 (5 bases each). Germline V gene sequence: CDR1 SEHNR, CDR2 FQNEAQ (reference sequence). V was pared by 5 bases and J by 2 bases, with 13 bases between. CDR3 length: 14 amino acids. The CDR3 sequence is CASSPPMGPYEQYF. DNA for the CDR3: TGTGCCAGCAGCCCACCAATGGGACCCTACGAGCAGTACTTC. The whole variable domain, filled in from reference TRBV7-9 and TRBJ2-7, reads DTGVSQNPRHKITKRGQNVTFRCDPISEHNRLYWYRQTLGQGPEFLTYFQNEAQLEKSRLLSDRFSAERPKGSFSTLEIQRTEQGDSAMYLCASSPPMGPYEQYFGPGTRLTVT.

This clonotype came up a few times. The rearrangement joins TRBV24-1 to TRBJ2-5; possible D gene TRBD1, 6 bases. V lost 3 bases, J lost 1 base, and 17 bases lay in between. Per germline, CDR1 KGHDR and CDR2 SFDVKD. The CDR3 runs to 17 residues. The CDR3 region is CATSDRSGTPTQETQYF. The CDR3 region has the DNA TGTGCCACCAGTGATAGAAGTGGGACACCGACCCAAGAGACCCAGTACTTC.